This T cell receptor beta chain was identified in a study of T cell responses to AZD1222 COVID-19 vaccine. The repertoire was sequenced with immunoSEQ multiplex PCR; TCRdb's copy has only in-frame clones and lacks some. The table includes some 150,000 clones, about 87% detected once. V lost 6 bases and J lost 5, with 7 bases in between. There are 12 residues in the CDR3. Germline V lookup: CDR1 SNHLY, CDR2 FYNNEI. The genes are TRBV2 and TRBJ2-2; possibly TRBD1 for D (5 bases). The material was peripheral blood, obtained on day 0 of AZD1222 vaccination. The TCR originated in an adult in good health. The CDR3 DNA reads as TGTGCCAGCAGGCCAGGGACCGGGGAGCTGTTTTTT. It codes for CASRPGTGELFF. The variable domain in full, completed from reference TRBV2 and TRBJ2-2, reads EPEVTQTPSHQVTQMGQEVILRCVPISNHLYFYWYRQILGQKVEFLVSFYNNEISEKSEIFDDQFSVERPDGSNFTLKIRSTKLEDSAMYFCASRPGTGELFFGEGSRLTVL.